One sample yielded the 10 T cell receptor beta chains listed below, sequenced in a study of human T cells and chemical hapten exposure. TCRdb re-called the RACE reads with MiXCR, one entry per CDR3 protein. The sample includes about 130,000 distinct CDR3 sequences, about 8.2% seen only once; the top ten take under 2%. As for time point: healthy volunteer bleed at 2 weeks. Total RNA extraction was carried out from unfractionated whole blood. Source material: whole blood. The receptors were sampled from a male donor in good health. Some clones in this sample may be carry-over from other donors' samples.

This clonotype was seen a handful of times. The rearrangement joins TRBV5-1 to TRBJ2-4, with D perhaps TRBD1 (6 bases). The CDR3 has 14 amino acids. Germline lookup yields CDR1 SGHRS and CDR2 YFSETQ. V was trimmed by 2 bases and J by 4 bases, leaving 10 bases between them. The CDR3 DNA follows: TGCGCCAGCAGCTTCCCGGACAGTAAAAACATTCAGTACTTC. This sequence encodes CASSFPDSKNIQYF.

V gene TRBV7-9 combines with J gene TRBJ2-2; D remains ambiguous. Germline lookup yields CDR1 SEHNR and CDR2 FQNEAQ (reference sequence). Trimming took off 3 bases at V and 7 bases at J, with 3 bases between the two ends. The CDR3 has 11 amino acids. The CDR3 DNA reads TGTGCCAGCAGCTTTGGCGGGGAGCTGTTTTTT. Translated: CASSFGGELFF.

The sample holds a few counts of this clonotype. The chain carries TRBV12-3 or TRBV12-4 and TRBJ1-2, with a weak D call TRBD1 (6 bases). The V and J ends lost 5 bases and 1 base respectively, with 14 bases between them. The CDR3 length is 15 residues. The CDR3 coding sequence is TGTGCCAGCAGTCTGGGGGGGGCCCTTAACTATGGCTACACCTTC. It codes for CASSLGGALNYGYTF.

This clonotype was detected a few times. The J gene is TRBJ2-3, the V gene TRBV11-1, with D possibly matching TRBD1 (7 bases). CDR3 length: 15 amino acids. CDR1 is SGHAT, CDR2 FQDESV, per germline (reference sequence). V lost 5 bases and J 7 bases, leaving 19 bases between the germline ends. As DNA, the CDR3 is TGTGCCAGCAGCCCAGGGGGACTGGAGGCATATACGCAGTATTTT. Protein sequence: CASSPGGLEAYTQYF.

V and J are TRBV12-3 or TRBV12-4 and TRBJ2-1; perhaps D is TRBD1 or TRBD2 (5 bases each). V was cut by 3 bases and J by 10 bases, with 7 bases left in between. The CDR3 contains 11 residues. The DNA of the CDR3 is TGTGCCAGCAGTTTGGGGGACGAGCAGTTCTTC. Translating gives CASSLGDEQFF.

The chain has TRBV6-1 and TRBJ1-1; D is uncertain. This CDR3 contains 16 residues. Germline CDR1 is MNHNS and CDR2 is SASEGT. Trimming removed 2 bases at V and 3 bases at J, with 16 bases between. CDR3 in amino acids: CASSEWAGLADTEAFF. Written as DNA, the CDR3 is TGTGCCAGCAGTGAATGGGCAGGCCTCGCGGACACTGAAGCTTTCTTT.

The chain carries TRBV20-1 and TRBJ2-7; TRBD1 matches 7 bases. CDR3 length equals 15 residues. From germline, CDR1 is DFQATT and CDR2 SNEGSKA (reference sequence). The J segment lost 2 bases and the V segment lost 3 bases, leaving 10 bases of the junction unmatched. The chain's CDR3 is CSASEKPGQTYEQYF. DNA for the CDR3: TGCAGTGCTAGTGAAAAACCGGGACAGACCTACGAGCAGTACTTC.

This clonotype has a handful of counts. V is TRBV20-1 and J is TRBJ2-1; perhaps TRBD1 as D (5 bases). This CDR3 comprises 15 residues. Germline V gene data show CDR1 as DFQATT and CDR2 as SNEGSKA (reference sequence). Trimming shortened V by 1 base and J by 0 bases, and 10 bases separated the two germline ends. CDR3 loop: CSARVADNSYNEQFF. As DNA, the CDR3 is TGCAGTGCTAGAGTCGCGGACAACTCCTACAATGAGCAGTTCTTC.

In its sample, this clonotype was seen a few times. The chain joins TRBV4-1 to TRBJ2-3, with 9 positions matching TRBD1. The CDR3 extends over 15 amino acids. The junction had 1 base not matched to a gene; V was cut back by 2 bases and J by 1 base. Germline CDR1 MGHRA, CDR2 YSYEKL. The CDR3 loop reads CASSQRDRGTDTQYF. CDR3 DNA: TGCGCCAGCAGCCAAAGGGACAGGGGCACAGATACGCAGTATTTT.

The chain has TRBV6-6 and TRBJ2-1; D gene ambiguous. The germline V and J ends were trimmed by 4 bases and 1 base, with 11 bases remaining between them. The CDR3 covers 15 residues. Germline-derived CDR1 and CDR2 are MNHNY and SVGAGI (reference sequence). DNA for the CDR3: TGTGCCAGCAGTTCTGACCCCTCGTCCTACAATGAGCAGTTCTTC. This encodes CASSSDPSSYNEQFF.